This T cell receptor (beta chain) was retrieved from a study of cytomegalovirus exposure and HLA in healthy donors. PCR used 60 Vbeta primers and 13 Jbeta primers. Clones were sequenced by immunoSEQ multiplex PCR, and TCRdb holds only the in-frame ones, with some missing. The sample contains about 120,000 clones, over 60% of which appear only once. Looked up from germline, CDR1 is SGDLS and CDR2 is YYNGEE. The CDR3 extends over 16 amino acids. Trimming took 4 bases from V and 1 from J; bases not matched to a gene: 10. J is TRBJ1-2 and V is TRBV9; TRBD1 matches 7 bases. This TCR was recovered from a woman under 30 in good health and CMV-seropositive. The sample was PBMCs. The CDR3 reads CASSPRGELDNYGYTF. The CDR3 DNA follows: TGTGCCAGCAGCCCCAGGGGGGAATTGGATAACTATGGCTACACCTTC.